The 22 T cell receptor beta chains listed next were all sequenced from one sample in a study of blood T cell repertoires in COVID-19. Repertoires were generated with immunoSEQ multiplex PCR, while TCRdb's copy carries only in-frame clones and drops some. Of 170,000 or so clones listed, around nine tenths are singletons. Sequencing was done on a sample of peripheral blood. The origin of the receptors is a young woman who had recovered from COVID-19.

This sequence joins TRBV7-6 and TRBJ1-2, with D unclear. The CDR3 is 15 residues long. The ends were cut back, 0 bases at V and 3 bases at J, with 11 bases in the middle. Germline CDR1 SGHVS, CDR2 FNYEAQ. Here the CDR3 DNA reads TGTGCCAGCAGCTTAGCTCCCAAAGCGGACTATGGCTACACCTTC. This translates into CASSLAPKADYGYTF.

The rearrangement joins TRBV6-2 or TRBV6-3 to TRBJ2-3, with TRBD2 as a possible D gene (6 bases). CDR3 length equals 17 residues. Germline V lookup: CDR1 MNHEY, CDR2 SVGEGT. V lost 4 bases, J lost 6 bases, and 23 bases lay in between. CDR3 DNA sequence: TGTGCCAGCAGTTCCCCTGGTTTAGCGGTTTCGAGGGATACGCAGTATTTT. Residues: CASSSPGLAVSRDTQYF.

The gene calls are TRBV6-5 and TRBJ1-2; 7 bases are a match to TRBD1. The CDR3 is 13 residues long. V lost 6 bases, J lost 4 bases, and 5 bases stayed unmatched. CDR1 MNHEY and CDR2 SVGAGI come from the germline V gene. The CDR3: CASSTRQGYGYTF. The CDR3 region has the DNA TGTGCCAGCAGCACCCGACAGGGCTATGGCTACACCTTC.

The chain carries TRBV29-1 and TRBJ2-7; 8 positions match TRBD1. The CDR3 consists of 15 residues. CDR1 is SQVTM and CDR2 is ANQGSEA in the germline V gene. Trimming cost V 0 bases and J 2 bases; bases outside gene matches: 6. In nucleotides, the CDR3 is TGCAGCGTTGAAGAAAAAGGACAGGGCCCCTACGAGCAGTACTTC. The encoded protein is CSVEEKGQGPYEQYF.

The gene calls are TRBV7-6 and TRBJ1-2, with 8 bases aligning to TRBD1. Germline V gives CDR1 SGHVS, CDR2 FNYEAQ. Trimming cost V 2 bases and J 4 bases; bases outside gene matches: 6. The CDR3 extends over 15 amino acids. CDR3 amino acids: CASSLQGASFYGYTF. In nucleotides, the CDR3 is TGTGCCAGCAGCTTACAGGGGGCTAGCTTCTATGGCTACACCTTC.

This chain connects TRBV6-5 to TRBJ2-3; D is perhaps TRBD1 (6 bases). CDR1 and CDR2 (germline): MNHEY, SVGAGI. Trimming removed 0 bases at V and 5 bases at J, with 12 bases between. The CDR3 totals 15 residues. CDR3: CASSYSWGHQDTQYF. CDR3 sequence (DNA): TGTGCCAGCAGTTACTCCTGGGGGCACCAAGATACGCAGTATTTT.

The V gene is TRBV27, the J gene TRBJ2-6; TRBD1 aligns across 8 bases. CDR3 length: 17 residues. Trimming removed 2 bases from V and 2 bases from J; junction bases left unmatched: 5. CDR1 is MNHEY, CDR2 SMNVEV, per germline (reference sequence). CDR3 loop: CASSLQGARTGANVLTF. CDR3 DNA sequence: TGTGCCAGCAGTTTACAGGGGGCGCGCACTGGGGCCAACGTCCTGACTTTC.

V and J are TRBV27 and TRBJ1-1; TRBD1 might be the D (5 bases). CDR3 length: 15 residues. V lost 2 bases to trimming and J lost 2 bases, with 12 bases between them. Per the germline V gene, CDR1 is MNHEY and CDR2 is SMNVEV (reference sequence). The CDR3 region is CASSLQYRPNTEAFF. CDR3 nucleotide sequence: TGTGCCAGCAGTTTACAGTACAGGCCTAACACTGAAGCTTTCTTT.

This clone came up a few times. The chain combines TRBV7-9 with TRBJ2-1; 7 positions match TRBD1. With 4 bases clipped from V and 1 base from J, the junction kept 4 bases outside the gene matches. Germline V gives CDR1 SEHNR, CDR2 FQNEAQ (reference sequence). The CDR3 has 15 amino acids. The CDR3 nucleotides are TGTGCCAGCAGCTCACCAGGGGGATCCTACAATGAGCAGTTCTTC. This gives the protein CASSSPGGSYNEQFF.

The chain employs TRBV6-6 and TRBJ2-2; D unresolved. The CDR3 spans 17 residues. Per the germline V gene, CDR1 is MNHNY and CDR2 is SVGAGI (reference sequence). Trimming left V 5 bases short and J 1 base short, with 17 bases between. The CDR3 DNA is TGTGCCAGCAGTCAACTCAGGCCGATGGGGAACACCGGGGAGCTGTTTTTT. Encoded protein: CASSQLRPMGNTGELFF.

The chain is built from TRBV19 and TRBJ2-4; tentative D call: TRBD2 (5 bases). The V gene's germline CDR1 is LNHDA and CDR2 SQIVND (reference sequence). The CDR3 is made up of 13 amino acids. The V end lost 3 bases, the J end lost 8 bases, and 11 bases lay between the germline ends. Here the CDR3 reads CASSISGMDIQYF. In nucleotides, the CDR3 is TGTGCCAGTAGTATTTCGGGAATGGACATTCAGTACTTC.

V gene TRBV9 combines with J gene TRBJ1-1; tentative D call: TRBD1 (5 bases). V lost 0 bases and J 1 base, leaving 7 bases between the germline ends. This CDR3 contains 14 residues. Germline CDR1 SGDLS, CDR2 YYNGEE. The CDR3 is CASSVDGQNTEAFF. The CDR3 region has the DNA TGTGCCAGCAGCGTAGACGGACAGAACACTGAAGCTTTCTTT. Complete variable domain (other parts from reference TRBV9 and TRBJ1-1): DSGVTQTPKHLITATGQRVTLRCSPRSGDLSVYWYQQSLDQGLQFLIQYYNGEERAKGNILERFSAQQFPDLHSELNLSSLELGDSALYFCASSVDGQNTEAFFGQGTRLTVV.

CDR3 residues: CASSPDRVGQLNTEAFF. CDR3 sequence (DNA): TGTGCCAGCTCACCCGACCGGGTAGGACAGTTGAACACTGAAGCTTTCTTT. V usage is TRBV18 and J usage is TRBJ1-1; possibly TRBD1 for D (6 bases). This CDR3 region has 17 residues. Germline-derived CDR1 and CDR2 are KGHSH and LQKENI. Trimming took 3 bases from V and 0 from J, leaving 17 bases between them.

The V call is TRBV4-3, the J call TRBJ2-2; D ambiguous. CDR1 LGHNA and CDR2 YSLEER come from the germline V gene. The CDR3 spans 15 residues. Trimming cost V 0 bases and J 2 bases, with 7 bases left between them. CDR3 DNA: TGCGCCAGCAGCCAAGATCGGGTCAACACCGGGGAGCTGTTTTTT. Protein sequence: CASSQDRVNTGELFF.

The rearrangement uses TRBV24-1 and TRBJ2-5; D is possibly TRBD2 (6 bases). CDR3 length: 16 residues. V was trimmed by 3 bases and J by 5 bases, leaving 18 bases between them. Germline V gene lookup returns CDR1 KGHDR and CDR2 SFDVKD. CDR3: CATSDTRENPRETQYF. The CDR3 DNA follows: TGTGCCACCAGTGATACACGGGAGAATCCGAGGGAGACCCAGTACTTC.

The chain links TRBV7-2 to TRBJ1-2; 7 nucleotides match TRBD1. This CDR3 comprises 17 residues. Germline V gives CDR1 SGHTA, CDR2 FQGNSA. J was trimmed by 2 bases and V by 0 bases; bases with no gene match: 9. This chain's CDR3 is CASSLAAQGTDNYGYTF. CDR3 DNA: TGTGCCAGCAGCTTAGCAGCACAGGGGACAGACAACTATGGCTACACCTTC.

This clone appeared a few times. The chain links TRBV7-9 to TRBJ2-7; 8 bases agree with TRBD1. The CDR3 has 12 residues. Losses at the gene ends were 5 bases for V and 5 bases for J; bases not matched to a gene: 2. Germline V gene lookup returns CDR1 SEHNR and CDR2 FQNEAQ (reference sequence). This chain's CDR3 is CASSQDRDEQYF. The CDR3 nucleotides read TGTGCCAGCAGCCAGGACAGGGACGAGCAGTACTTC.

In this sample, this clone turned up once. This chain joins TRBV3-1 (or the pseudogene TRBV3-2) and TRBJ2-7; no firm D call. CDR1 and CDR2 from the germline V gene are LGHDT and YNNKEL (reference sequence). Between the trimmed V and J ends, which lost 4 bases and 0 bases, there was a span of 13 bases. This CDR3 has 15 residues. The CDR3 nucleotides read TGTGCCAGCAGCCCACTACATAAGCCCTCCTACGAGCAGTACGTC. This codes for CASSPLHKPSYEQYV.

J is TRBJ1-5 and V is TRBV9; 8 bases match TRBD1. This CDR3 is built from 13 residues. V was clipped by 4 bases and J by 7 bases; unmatched bases: 4. Per germline, CDR1 SGDLS and CDR2 YYNGEE. The CDR3 nucleotides read TGTGCCAGCAGCCCCTCAGGGGGCCAGCCCCAGCATTTT. This sequence encodes CASSPSGGQPQHF. Together with reference TRBV9 and TRBJ1-5, the CDR3 gives the full variable domain: DSGVTQTPKHLITATGQRVTLRCSPRSGDLSVYWYQQSLDQGLQFLIQYYNGEERAKGNILERFSAQQFPDLHSELNLSSLELGDSALYFCASSPSGGQPQHFGDGTRLSIL.

This clone was found once. V usage is TRBV19 and J usage is TRBJ2-5; D perhaps matches TRBD1 (5 bases). CDR3 size: 13 residues. Germline V gives CDR1 LNHDA, CDR2 SQIVND (reference sequence). Trimming stripped 5 bases from V and 5 bases from J, with 12 bases between. Here the CDR3 reads CASSSQDGETQYF. CDR3 DNA sequence: TGTGCCAGTAGTTCACAGGATGGGGAGACCCAGTACTTC.

The chain couples TRBV6-1 to TRBJ2-3; 7 nucleotides match TRBD1. V shed 2 bases and J 3 bases; nucleotides not matched to a gene: 2. The CDR3 runs to 14 residues. CDR1 and CDR2 (germline): MNHNS, SASEGT. CDR3 sequence: CASSEPGQTDTQYF. The DNA of the CDR3 is TGTGCCAGCAGTGAACCGGGACAGACAGATACGCAGTATTTT.

J is TRBJ2-3 and V is TRBV5-1, with 13 positions matching TRBD2. Per the germline V gene, CDR1 is SGHRS and CDR2 is YFSETQ. The CDR3 has 18 residues. V lost 4 bases to trimming and J lost 3 bases; unmatched junction nucleotides: 11. The CDR3 DNA reads as TGCGCCAGCAGCATACTGACCGGACTAGCGGGAGCAACAGATACGCAGTATTTT. Translation: CASSILTGLAGATDTQYF.